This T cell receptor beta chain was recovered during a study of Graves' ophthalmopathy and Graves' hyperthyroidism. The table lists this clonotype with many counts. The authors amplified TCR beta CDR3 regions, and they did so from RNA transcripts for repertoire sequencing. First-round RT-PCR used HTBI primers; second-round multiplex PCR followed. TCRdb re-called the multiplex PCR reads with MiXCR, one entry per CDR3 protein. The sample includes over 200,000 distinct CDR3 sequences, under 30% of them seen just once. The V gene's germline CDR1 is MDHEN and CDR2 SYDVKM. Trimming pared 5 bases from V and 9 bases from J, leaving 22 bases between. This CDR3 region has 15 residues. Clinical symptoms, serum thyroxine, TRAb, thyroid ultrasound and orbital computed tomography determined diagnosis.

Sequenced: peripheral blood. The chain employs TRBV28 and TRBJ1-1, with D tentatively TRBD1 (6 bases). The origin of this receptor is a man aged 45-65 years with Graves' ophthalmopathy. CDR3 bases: TGTGCCAGCAGTCAGTTTCAATCCAGGGACATCCAAGCTTTCTTT. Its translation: CASSQFQSRDIQAFF.